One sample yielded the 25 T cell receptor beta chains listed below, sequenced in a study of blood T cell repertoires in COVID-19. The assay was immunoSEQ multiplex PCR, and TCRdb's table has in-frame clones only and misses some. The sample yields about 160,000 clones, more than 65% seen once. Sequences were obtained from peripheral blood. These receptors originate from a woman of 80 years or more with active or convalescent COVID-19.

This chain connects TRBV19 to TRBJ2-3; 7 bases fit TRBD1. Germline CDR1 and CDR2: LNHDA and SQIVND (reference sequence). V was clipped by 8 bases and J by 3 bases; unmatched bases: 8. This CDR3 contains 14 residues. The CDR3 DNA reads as TGTGCCAGTGGGACAGATCACGGGACAGATACGCAGTATTTT. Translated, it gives CASGTDHGTDTQYF.

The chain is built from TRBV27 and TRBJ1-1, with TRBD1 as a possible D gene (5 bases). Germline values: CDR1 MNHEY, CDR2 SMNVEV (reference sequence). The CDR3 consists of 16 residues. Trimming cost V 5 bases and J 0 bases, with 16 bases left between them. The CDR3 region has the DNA TGTGCCAGCAGTCCCCGTGCGGGGGTTATGAACACTGAAGCTTTCTTT. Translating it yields CASSPRAGVMNTEAFF.

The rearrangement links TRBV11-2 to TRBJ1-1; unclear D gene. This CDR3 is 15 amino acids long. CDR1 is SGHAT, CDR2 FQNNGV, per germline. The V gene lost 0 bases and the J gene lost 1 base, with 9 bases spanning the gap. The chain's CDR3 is CASSLEWAGNTEAFF. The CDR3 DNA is TGTGCCAGCAGCTTAGAATGGGCAGGGAACACTGAAGCTTTCTTT.

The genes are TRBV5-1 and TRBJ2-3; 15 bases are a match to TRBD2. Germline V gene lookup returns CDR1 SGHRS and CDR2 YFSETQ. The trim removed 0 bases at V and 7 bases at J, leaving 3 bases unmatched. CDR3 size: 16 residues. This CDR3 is CASSLEGLAGGHTQYF. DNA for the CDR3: TGCGCCAGCAGCTTGGAGGGACTAGCGGGAGGCCATACGCAGTATTTT.

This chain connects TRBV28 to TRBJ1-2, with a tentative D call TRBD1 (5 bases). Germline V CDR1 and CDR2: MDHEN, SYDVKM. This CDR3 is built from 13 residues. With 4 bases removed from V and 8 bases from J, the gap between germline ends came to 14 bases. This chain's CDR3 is CASSSNRMGGYTF. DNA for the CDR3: TGTGCCAGCAGTTCAAACAGGATGGGAGGCTACACCTTC.

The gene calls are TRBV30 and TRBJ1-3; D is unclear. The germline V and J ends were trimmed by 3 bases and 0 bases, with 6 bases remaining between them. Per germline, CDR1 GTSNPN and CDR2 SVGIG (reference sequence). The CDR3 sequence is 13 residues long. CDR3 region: CAWSSFSGNTIYF. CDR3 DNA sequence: TGTGCCTGGAGCTCCTTCTCTGGAAACACCATATATTTT.

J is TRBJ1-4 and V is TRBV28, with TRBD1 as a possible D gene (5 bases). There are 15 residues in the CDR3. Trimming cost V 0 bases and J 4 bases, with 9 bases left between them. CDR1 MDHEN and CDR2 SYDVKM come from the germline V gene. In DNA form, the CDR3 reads TGTGCCAGCAGTTTATGGCGGCAGGGTAATGAAAAACTGTTTTTT. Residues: CASSLWRQGNEKLFF.

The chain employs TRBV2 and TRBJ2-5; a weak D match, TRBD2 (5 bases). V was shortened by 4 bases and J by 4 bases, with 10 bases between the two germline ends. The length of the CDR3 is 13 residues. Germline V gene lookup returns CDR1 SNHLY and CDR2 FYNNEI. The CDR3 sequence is CASSVNGRETQYF. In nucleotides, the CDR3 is TGTGCCAGCAGTGTAAATGGGAGAGAGACCCAGTACTTC. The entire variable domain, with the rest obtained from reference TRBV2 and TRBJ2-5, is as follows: EPEVTQTPSHQVTQMGQEVILRCVPISNHLYFYWYRQILGQKVEFLVSFYNNEISEKSEIFDDQFSVERPDGSNFTLKIRSTKLEDSAMYFCASSVNGRETQYFGPGTRLLVL.

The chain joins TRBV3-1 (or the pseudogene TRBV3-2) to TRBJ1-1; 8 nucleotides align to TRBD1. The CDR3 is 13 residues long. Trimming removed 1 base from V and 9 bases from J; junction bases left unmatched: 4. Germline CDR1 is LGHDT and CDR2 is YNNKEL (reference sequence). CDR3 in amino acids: CASSQGQGAKAFF. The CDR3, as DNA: TGTGCCAGCAGCCAAGGGCAGGGGGCGAAAGCTTTCTTT.

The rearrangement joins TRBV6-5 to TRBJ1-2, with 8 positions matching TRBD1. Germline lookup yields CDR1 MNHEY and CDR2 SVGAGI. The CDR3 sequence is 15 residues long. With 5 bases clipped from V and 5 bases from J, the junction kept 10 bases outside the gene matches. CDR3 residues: CASSKNRGYSYGYTF. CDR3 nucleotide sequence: TGTGCCAGCAGTAAGAACAGGGGGTACTCTTATGGCTACACCTTC.

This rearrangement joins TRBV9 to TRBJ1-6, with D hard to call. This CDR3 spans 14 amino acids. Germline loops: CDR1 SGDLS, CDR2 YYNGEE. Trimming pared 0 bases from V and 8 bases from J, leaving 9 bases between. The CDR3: CASSVGRQDSPLHF. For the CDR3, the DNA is TGTGCCAGCAGCGTAGGCAGGCAGGATTCACCCCTCCACTTT.

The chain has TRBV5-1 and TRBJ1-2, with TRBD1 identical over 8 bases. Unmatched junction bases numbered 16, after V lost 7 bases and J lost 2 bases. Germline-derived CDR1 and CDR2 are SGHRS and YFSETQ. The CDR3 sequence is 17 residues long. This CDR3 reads CASRTAGGSGVNYGYTF. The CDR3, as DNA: TGCGCCAGCCGCACGGCAGGGGGCTCGGGTGTGAACTATGGCTACACCTTC.

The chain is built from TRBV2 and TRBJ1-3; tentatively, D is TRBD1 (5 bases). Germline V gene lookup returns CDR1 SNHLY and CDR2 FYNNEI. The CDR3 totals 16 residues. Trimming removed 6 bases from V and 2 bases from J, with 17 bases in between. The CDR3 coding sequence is TGTGCCAGCAGCGCAAACAGGCCCCTGACTGGAAACACCATATATTTT. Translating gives CASSANRPLTGNTIYF.

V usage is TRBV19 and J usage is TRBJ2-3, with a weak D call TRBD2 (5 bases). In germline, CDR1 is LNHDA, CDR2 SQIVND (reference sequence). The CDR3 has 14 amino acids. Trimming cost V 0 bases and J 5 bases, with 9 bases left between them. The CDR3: CASSIELVGDTQYF. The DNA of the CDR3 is TGTGCCAGTAGTATAGAACTAGTGGGAGATACGCAGTATTTT.

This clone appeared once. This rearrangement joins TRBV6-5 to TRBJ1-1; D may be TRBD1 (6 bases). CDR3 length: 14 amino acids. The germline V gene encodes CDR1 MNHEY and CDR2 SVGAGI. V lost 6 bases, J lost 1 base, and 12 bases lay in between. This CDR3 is CASSPLTGNTEAFF. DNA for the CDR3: TGTGCCAGCAGCCCCCTGACAGGGAACACTGAAGCTTTCTTT.

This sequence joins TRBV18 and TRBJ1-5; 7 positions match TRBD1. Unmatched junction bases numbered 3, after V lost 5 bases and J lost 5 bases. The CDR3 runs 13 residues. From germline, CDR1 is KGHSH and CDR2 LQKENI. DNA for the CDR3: TGTGCCAGCTCATCCACAGGGGATCAGCCCCAGCATTTT. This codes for CASSSTGDQPQHF.

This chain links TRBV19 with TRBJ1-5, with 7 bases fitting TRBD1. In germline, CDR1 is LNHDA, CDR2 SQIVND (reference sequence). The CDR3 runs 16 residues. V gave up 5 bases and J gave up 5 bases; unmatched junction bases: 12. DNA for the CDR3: TGTGCCAGTAGTTCGCAGGGGGTCGTTCCTCATCAGCCCCAGCATTTT. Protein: CASSSQGVVPHQPQHF. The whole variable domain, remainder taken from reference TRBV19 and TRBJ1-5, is DGGITQSPKYLFRKEGQNVTLSCEQNLNHDAMYWYRQDPGQGLRLIYYSQIVNDFQKGDIAEGYSVSREKKESFPLTVTSAQKNPTAFYLCASSSQGVVPHQPQHFGDGTRLSIL.

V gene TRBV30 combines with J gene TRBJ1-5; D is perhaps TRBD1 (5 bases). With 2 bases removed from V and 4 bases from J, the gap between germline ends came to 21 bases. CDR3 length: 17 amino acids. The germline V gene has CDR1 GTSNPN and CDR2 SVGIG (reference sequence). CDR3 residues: CAWSPPSPGGANQPQHF. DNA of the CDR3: TGTGCCTGGAGTCCGCCCTCCCCCGGGGGAGCAAATCAGCCCCAGCATTTT.

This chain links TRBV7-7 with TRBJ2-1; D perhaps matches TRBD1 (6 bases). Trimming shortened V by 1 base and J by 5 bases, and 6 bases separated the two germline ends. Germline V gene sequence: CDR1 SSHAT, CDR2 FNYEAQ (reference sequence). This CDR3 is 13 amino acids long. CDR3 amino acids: CASSLGGHNEQFF. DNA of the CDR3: TGTGCCAGCAGCTTAGGGGGGCACAATGAGCAGTTCTTC.

CDR3 sequence: CASSFTRGYGYTF. The CDR3 DNA sequence: TGCGCCAGCAGCTTTACAAGAGGCTATGGCTACACCTTC. V gene TRBV5-1 combines with J gene TRBJ1-2; D gene unclear. Trimming took 2 bases from V and 4 from J, leaving 9 bases between them. The CDR3 runs to 13 residues. The germline V gene has CDR1 SGHRS and CDR2 YFSETQ.

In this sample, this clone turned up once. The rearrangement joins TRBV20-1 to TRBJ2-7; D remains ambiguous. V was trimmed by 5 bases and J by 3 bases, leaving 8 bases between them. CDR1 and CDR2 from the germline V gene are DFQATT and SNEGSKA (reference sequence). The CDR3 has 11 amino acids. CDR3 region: CSAVVRYEQYF. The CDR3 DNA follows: TGCAGTGCTGTCGTCCGCTACGAGCAGTACTTC.

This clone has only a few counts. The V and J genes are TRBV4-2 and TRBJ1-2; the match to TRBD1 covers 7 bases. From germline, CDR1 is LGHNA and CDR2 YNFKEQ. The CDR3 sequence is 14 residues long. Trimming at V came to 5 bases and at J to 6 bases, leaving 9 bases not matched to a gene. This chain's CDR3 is CASSFFGQDHGYTF. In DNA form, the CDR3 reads TGTGCCAGCAGCTTTTTTGGACAGGATCATGGCTACACCTTC.

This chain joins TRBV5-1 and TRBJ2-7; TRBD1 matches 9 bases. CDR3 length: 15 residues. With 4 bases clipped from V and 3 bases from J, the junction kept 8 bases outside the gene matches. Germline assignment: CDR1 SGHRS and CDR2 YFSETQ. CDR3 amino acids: CASSPGTGISYEQYF. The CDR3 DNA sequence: TGCGCCAGCAGCCCGGGGACAGGGATTAGCTACGAGCAGTACTTC.

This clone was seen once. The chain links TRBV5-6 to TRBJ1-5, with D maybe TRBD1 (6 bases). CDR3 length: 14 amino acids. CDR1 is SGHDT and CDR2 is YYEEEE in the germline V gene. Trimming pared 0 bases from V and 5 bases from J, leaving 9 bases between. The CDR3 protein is CASSLAGVYQPQHF. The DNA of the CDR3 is TGTGCCAGCAGCTTGGCAGGGGTATATCAGCCCCAGCATTTT. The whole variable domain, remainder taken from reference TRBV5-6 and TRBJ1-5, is DAGVTQSPTHLIKTRGQQVTLRCSPKSGHDTVSWYQQALGQGPQFIFQYYEEEERQRGNFPDRFSGHQFPNYSSELNVNALLLGDSALYLCASSLAGVYQPQHFGDGTRLSIL.

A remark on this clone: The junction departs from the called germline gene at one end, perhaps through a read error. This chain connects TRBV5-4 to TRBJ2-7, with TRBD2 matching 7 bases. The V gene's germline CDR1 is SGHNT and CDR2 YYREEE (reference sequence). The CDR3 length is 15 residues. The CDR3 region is CASSLVGSGPLEEHF. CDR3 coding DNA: TGTGCCAGCAGCTTGGTTGGTAGCGGGCCATTAGAGGAGCACTTC.